This T cell receptor beta chain was retrieved from a study of shared clonotypes between healthy human individuals. The assay used deep level. It was around 220 ng DNA, about 30,000 T cell genomes, that sorted-subset replicate PCRs used. Original data processing: Filtering was not the same, since immunoSEQ gave junction-only sequences without quality scores. Some clones are missing from TCRdb's copy, which holds only in-frame ones; the method was immunoSEQ multiplex PCR. The V and J calls and clone size were taken over from that table, and D and trimming were inferred from the DNA. The repertoire includes about 2 million clones, about 95% of them detected once, and under 1.5% sits in the top ten. The germline gives CDR1 MNHNS, CDR2 SASEGT. The CDR3 runs to 15 residues. Germline trimming cut 0 bases from V and 9 bases from J; bases unmatched to any gene: 4. This clone turned up a few times. What it binds is unknown.

Overall study findings and caveats: Non-shared clonotypes had lower generation probabilities than those shared by all four donors.

Positive CCR7 selection of CD45RO-negative cells yielded the naive CD8 cells, and terminally differentiated effector memory CD45RA+ cells were excluded. The sample was naive CD8+ T cells sorted from blood. The clonotype originates from a man aged 18 to 30 in good health. V is TRBV6-1 and J is TRBJ1-6; TRBD1 matches 8 bases. CDR3 bases: TGTGCCAGCAGTGAAGCCCACAGGGGGAGTTCACCCCTCCACTTT. It specifies CASSEAHRGSSPLHF.